Presented here are 30 T cell receptor beta chains from one specimen sequenced in a study of blood T cell repertoires in COVID-19. Assay used: immunoSEQ multiplex PCR; TCRdb lists only in-frame clones, some missing. The repertoire holds some 180,000 clones, with about 85% as singletons. The sample comprised peripheral blood. The source is a man aged 55 to 70 with active or convalescent COVID-19.

The chain uses TRBV19 and TRBJ1-2, with 12 bases matching TRBD1. V was clipped by 7 bases and J by 7 bases; unmatched bases: 13. CDR1 is LNHDA and CDR2 is SQIVND in the germline V gene (reference sequence). The CDR3 sequence is 16 residues long. The CDR3 sequence: CASIGDRGQNGGGYTF. CDR3 in DNA: TGTGCCAGTATTGGGGACAGGGGGCAAAATGGGGGTGGCTACACCTTC.

This chain joins TRBV5-6 and TRBJ1-6; no clear D. Trimming shortened V by 4 bases and J by 5 bases, and 10 bases separated the two germline ends. The CDR3 extends over 14 amino acids. From germline, CDR1 is SGHDT and CDR2 YYEEEE. The CDR3 region is CASSLRENNSPLHF. CDR3 nucleotides: TGTGCCAGCAGCCTCCGGGAAAATAATTCACCCCTCCACTTT.

The CDR3 DNA reads TGTGCCAGCAGTAGACAGGGGGCGGGTAATGAAAAACTGTTTTTT. It codes for CASSRQGAGNEKLFF. The chain uses TRBV6-5 and TRBJ1-4; TRBD1 matches at 10 bases. J lost 4 bases, V lost 5 bases, and 4 bases had no gene match. Germline-derived CDR1 and CDR2 are MNHEY and SVGAGI. This CDR3 has 15 amino acids.

This clone was picked up one time. The chain employs TRBV3-1 (or the pseudogene TRBV3-2) and TRBJ1-3; 7 bases agree with TRBD1. The V segment lost 3 bases and the J segment 2 bases; nucleotides outside the gene matches: 1. This CDR3 contains 14 residues. From germline, CDR1 is LGHDT and CDR2 YNNKEL (reference sequence). Written as DNA, the CDR3 is TGTGCCAGCAGCCACACAGGGGCTGGAAACACCATATATTTT. It codes for CASSHTGAGNTIYF.

This clone was detected only once. The CDR3 DNA is TGTGCCAGCAGCTTAGGAAGATGGCGGGGGGGCCGCAATGAGCAGTTCTTC. Translation gives CASSLGRWRGGRNEQFF. The rearrangement links TRBV13 to TRBJ2-1, with 9 bases lining up with TRBD2. CDR3 length: 17 amino acids. Germline CDR1 reads PRHDT; CDR2 reads FYEKMQ (reference sequence). The V gene end was trimmed by 0 bases and the J gene end by 6 bases; junction bases not matched to a gene: 9. Looking up the rest from reference TRBV13 and TRBJ2-1 gives the full variable domain: AAGVIQSPRHLIKEKRETATLKCYPIPRHDTVYWYQQGPGQDPQFLISFYEKMQSDKGSIPDRFSAQQFSDYHSELNMSSLELGDSALYFCASSLGRWRGGRNEQFFGPGTRLTVL.

This clone came up a few times. The J gene is TRBJ1-6, the V gene TRBV30; no firm D call. The V gene lost 1 base and the J gene lost 10 bases, with 14 bases spanning the gap. From germline, CDR1 is GTSNPN and CDR2 SVGIG (reference sequence). This CDR3 comprises 14 residues. The CDR3: CAWSAFRRGSPLHF. For the CDR3, the DNA is TGTGCCTGGAGTGCATTCAGGCGTGGGTCACCCCTCCACTTT. The whole variable domain, filled in from reference TRBV30 and TRBJ1-6, reads SQTIHQWPATLVQPVGSPLSLECTVEGTSNPNLYWYRQAAGRGLQLLFYSVGIGQISSEVPQNLSASRPQDRQFILSSKKLLLSDSGFYLCAWSAFRRGSPLHFGNGTRLTVT.

The chain couples TRBV7-9 to TRBJ1-2; D unresolved. Germline V CDR1 and CDR2: SEHNR, FQNEAQ (reference sequence). CDR3 length: 13 amino acids. V dropped 5 bases and J dropped 6 bases, with 13 bases sitting between them. CDR3 sequence reads: CASSPNGDNGYTF. DNA for the CDR3: TGTGCCAGCAGCCCCAACGGGGATAATGGCTACACCTTC.

The chain uses TRBV11-2 and TRBJ2-3, with TRBD2 as a possible D gene (7 bases). Looked up from germline, CDR1 is SGHAT and CDR2 is FQNNGV. This CDR3 is 17 amino acids long. Trimming shortened V by 0 bases and J by 4 bases, and 17 bases separated the two germline ends. CDR3 amino acids: CASSLDVGGGLSDTQYF. CDR3 DNA sequence: TGTGCCAGCAGCTTAGATGTGGGGGGGGGCCTGTCAGATACGCAGTATTTT.

The gene calls are TRBV19 and TRBJ2-3, with D perhaps TRBD2 (5 bases). Trimming pared 5 bases from V and 4 bases from J, leaving 19 bases between. CDR1 LNHDA and CDR2 SQIVND come from the germline V gene (reference sequence). This CDR3 region has 16 residues. CDR3 residues: CASSPRLGRGADTQYF. In DNA form, the CDR3 reads TGTGCCAGTAGTCCCCGATTAGGGAGAGGAGCAGATACGCAGTATTTT.

The V call is TRBV2, the J call TRBJ1-2, with 7 bases identical to TRBD1. The length of the CDR3 is 15 residues. V lost 6 bases to trimming and J lost 2 bases; unmatched junction nucleotides: 9. The germline gives CDR1 SNHLY, CDR2 FYNNEI. The CDR3 loop is CASSVLGQENYGYTF. The CDR3 DNA reads as TGTGCCAGCAGCGTTTTAGGACAGGAGAACTATGGCTACACCTTC. Using reference TRBV2 and TRBJ1-2 for the parts outside the CDR3, the full variable domain is EPEVTQTPSHQVTQMGQEVILRCVPISNHLYFYWYRQILGQKVEFLVSFYNNEISEKSEIFDDQFSVERPDGSNFTLKIRSTKLEDSAMYFCASSVLGQENYGYTFGSGTRLTVV.

This rearrangement joins TRBV4-1 to TRBJ1-2, with TRBD1 matching 10 bases. This CDR3 is built from 14 residues. The germline V gene encodes CDR1 MGHRA and CDR2 YSYEKL. The J segment lost 14 bases and the V segment lost 4 bases, leaving 13 bases of the junction unmatched. The CDR3 reads CASSLEDRGRRYTF. Here the CDR3 DNA reads TGCGCCAGCAGCCTAGAAGACAGGGGGCGGCGTTATACCTTC.

This rearrangement joins TRBV7-3 to TRBJ1-2, with a tentative D call TRBD1 (5 bases). CDR1 and CDR2 (germline): SGHTA, FQGTGA. V lost 5 bases to trimming and J lost 4 bases, with 11 bases between them. The CDR3 contains 13 residues. The DNA for the CDR3 is TGTGCCAGCAGCCCGGGGGTCGGCTATGGCTACACCTTC. This translates into CASSPGVGYGYTF. Full variable domain (rest looked up from reference TRBV7-3 and TRBJ1-2): GAGVSQTPSNKVTEKGKYVELRCDPISGHTALYWYRQSLGQGPEFLIYFQGTGAADDSGLPNDRFFAVRPEGSVSTLKIQRTERGDSAVYLCASSPGVGYGYTFGSGTRLTVV.

The chain links TRBV5-4 to TRBJ2-3, with 9 bases aligning to TRBD2. J was trimmed by 5 bases and V by 4 bases; bases with no gene match: 11. Per the germline V gene, CDR1 is SGHNT and CDR2 is YYREEE (reference sequence). CDR3 length: 16 residues. CDR3 sequence: CASSPMGGGAIDTQYF. In DNA form, the CDR3 reads TGTGCCAGCAGCCCCATGGGCGGGGGGGCCATAGATACGCAGTATTTT. The full variable domain, its missing parts supplied by reference TRBV5-4 and TRBJ2-3, is ETGVTQSPTHLIKTRGQQVTLRCSSQSGHNTVSWYQQALGQGPQFIFQYYREEENGRGNFPPRFSGLQFPNYSSELNVNALELDDSALYLCASSPMGGGAIDTQYFGPGTRLTVL.

The V and J genes are TRBV5-5 and TRBJ1-2; no clear D gene. This CDR3 is built from 13 residues. Looked up from germline, CDR1 is SGHKS and CDR2 is YYEKEE (reference sequence). Trimming shortened V by 0 bases and J by 8 bases, and 11 bases separated the two germline ends. The CDR3 coding sequence is TGTGCCAGCAGCTTGGGTGGCTCAGTAGGCTACACCTTC. Translating it yields CASSLGGSVGYTF. The entire variable domain, with the rest obtained from reference TRBV5-5 and TRBJ1-2, is as follows: DAGVTQSPTHLIKTRGQQVTLRCSPISGHKSVSWYQQVLGQGPQFIFQYYEKEERGRGNFPDRFSARQFPNYSSELNVNALLLGDSALYLCASSLGGSVGYTFGSGTRLTVV.

Turning to this clone: Additional DNA sequences in this sample encode the identical CDR3. The chain links TRBV5-4 to TRBJ1-6; 7 positions agree with TRBD1. With V trimmed by 0 bases and J by 8 bases, 5 bases remained unmatched. The length of the CDR3 is 15 residues. CDR1 and CDR2 (germline): SGHNT, YYREEE (reference sequence). This chain's CDR3 is CASSLVGGGYSPLHF. The CDR3 DNA follows: TGTGCCAGCAGCTTGGTAGGAGGGGGCTATTCACCCCTCCACTTT.

The chain recombines TRBV5-6 with TRBJ2-5; 9 bases are shared with TRBD2. V was pared by 4 bases and J by 4 bases, with 11 bases of the junction left unmatched. Germline CDR1 is SGHDT and CDR2 is YYEEEE. This CDR3 is 16 amino acids long. The CDR3 nucleotides read TGTGCCAGCAGCCTGGAACGGACTAGCGCGGGAGAGACCCAGTACTTC. This codes for CASSLERTSAGETQYF.

The chain uses TRBV6-1 and TRBJ2-7, with D possibly matching TRBD1 (5 bases). Germline-derived CDR1 and CDR2 are MNHNS and SASEGT. With 1 base removed from V and 3 bases from J, the gap between germline ends came to 10 bases. The CDR3 consists of 14 residues. The CDR3 protein is CASSEGGAGYEQYF. In DNA, the CDR3 is TGTGCCAGCAGTGAAGGTGGGGCAGGCTACGAGCAGTACTTC.

CDR3: CASSPPGGFQETQYF. The CDR3 DNA sequence: TGTGCCAGCAGCCCCCCTGGGGGCTTCCAAGAGACCCAGTACTTC. The chain has TRBV3-1 (or the pseudogene TRBV3-2) and TRBJ2-5; D may be TRBD1 (6 bases). This CDR3 spans 15 amino acids. The V end lost 4 bases, the J end lost 1 base, and 13 bases lay between the germline ends. Germline V gives CDR1 LGHDT, CDR2 YNNKEL (reference sequence).

In DNA form, the CDR3 reads TGCGCCAGCAGCGACCGGACAGCACCCTATGGCTACACCTTC. Translated, it gives CASSDRTAPYGYTF. V is TRBV5-1 and J is TRBJ1-2; D might be TRBD1 (6 bases). Trimming cost V 4 bases and J 4 bases, with 14 bases left between them. This CDR3 spans 14 amino acids. CDR1 and CDR2 (germline): SGHRS, YFSETQ. Filled out from reference TRBV5-1 and TRBJ1-2, the complete variable domain reads KAGVTQTPRYLIKTRGQQVTLSCSPISGHRSVSWYQQTPGQGLQFLFEYFSETQRNKGNFPGRFSGRQFSNSRSEMNVSTLELGDSALYLCASSDRTAPYGYTFGSGTRLTVV.

The chain links TRBV5-1 to TRBJ1-6, with TRBD1 identical over 8 bases. The V gene's germline CDR1 is SGHRS and CDR2 YFSETQ. V was pared by 0 bases and J by 14 bases, with 10 bases of the junction left unmatched. The CDR3 has 15 residues. The CDR3 protein is CASSLAGQGASSLHF. The CDR3, as DNA: TGCGCCAGCAGCTTGGCCGGGCAGGGGGCCTCGTCCCTCCACTTT.

The CDR3 nucleotides read TGTGCCACCGTGGGGGCTCAAGAGACCCAGTACTTC. Translation gives CATVGAQETQYF. V usage is TRBV15 and J usage is TRBJ2-5, with D possibly matching TRBD1 (6 bases). The CDR3 contains 12 residues. Germline V gene data show CDR1 as LNHNV and CDR2 as YYDKDF (reference sequence). V shed 8 bases and J shed 2 bases, with 9 bases lying between them.

This sequence joins TRBV24-1 and TRBJ2-2, with a tentative D call TRBD2 (6 bases). V was clipped by 9 bases and J by 0 bases, with 16 bases between them. Germline V gene sequence: CDR1 KGHDR, CDR2 SFDVKD. This CDR3 is built from 16 residues. CDR3 sequence (DNA): TGTGCCACCGGAGGGAACGGGGCCTCGAACACCGGGGAGCTGTTTTTT. This gives the protein CATGGNGASNTGELFF.

The chain employs TRBV18 and TRBJ2-2; tentative D call: TRBD1 (6 bases). V was clipped by 3 bases and J by 5 bases, with 13 bases between them. Germline assignment: CDR1 KGHSH and CDR2 LQKENI. This CDR3 contains 15 residues. The CDR3 protein is CASSPRGEGTGELFF. In DNA form, the CDR3 reads TGTGCCAGCTCACCCAGGGGTGAGGGAACCGGGGAGCTGTTTTTT. Using reference TRBV18 and TRBJ2-2 for the parts outside the CDR3, the full variable domain is NAGVMQNPRHLVRRRGQEARLRCSPMKGHSHVYWYRQLPEEGLKFMVYLQKENIIDESGMPKERFSAEFPKEGPSILRIQQVVRGDSAAYFCASSPRGEGTGELFFGEGSRLTVL.

This clone was recorded once. The chain employs TRBV11-1 and TRBJ2-1; D might be TRBD1 (6 bases). The CDR3 is made up of 14 amino acids. Trimming stripped 4 bases from V and 0 bases from J, with 7 bases between. CDR1 and CDR2 (germline): SGHAT, FQDESV (reference sequence). This CDR3 reads CASSSQGSYNEQFF. DNA for the CDR3: TGTGCCAGCAGCTCACAGGGCTCCTACAATGAGCAGTTCTTC.

The chain is built from TRBV5-4 and TRBJ1-1; D gene unclear. Germline values: CDR1 SGHNT, CDR2 YYREEE (reference sequence). The CDR3 is made up of 14 amino acids. V lost 0 bases and J 0 bases, leaving 6 bases between the germline ends. The CDR3 coding sequence is TGTGCCAGCAGCTTGGGACAAATGAACACTGAAGCTTTCTTT. Its translation: CASSLGQMNTEAFF.

The chain is built from TRBV5-6 and TRBJ1-1; D is unresolved. Trimming stripped 4 bases from V and 5 bases from J, with 18 bases between. The CDR3 extends over 15 amino acids. Per germline, CDR1 SGHDT and CDR2 YYEEEE. Here the CDR3 DNA reads TGTGCCAGCAGCCCCCCGGGTGAGGTTGTTACTGAAGCTTTCTTT. Protein: CASSPPGEVVTEAFF.

The chain employs TRBV3-1 (or the pseudogene TRBV3-2) and TRBJ1-3; 7 nucleotides agree with TRBD1. From germline, CDR1 is LGHDT and CDR2 YNNKEL (reference sequence). V gave up 6 bases and J gave up 0 bases; unmatched junction bases: 2. This CDR3 region has 14 residues. The CDR3 loop is CASSYRGSGNTIYF. In DNA form, the CDR3 reads TGTGCCAGCAGTTACAGGGGCTCTGGAAACACCATATATTTT.

The chain links TRBV19 to TRBJ2-5; possible D gene TRBD1, 6 bases. The CDR3 totals 15 residues. Germline V gene lookup returns CDR1 LNHDA and CDR2 SQIVND (reference sequence). V gave up 1 base and J gave up 6 bases, with 15 bases separating them. The CDR3 here is CASSIGLTGKKTQYF. The CDR3 bases are TGTGCCAGTAGTATAGGCCTTACAGGGAAGAAGACCCAGTACTTC.

The V and J genes are TRBV4-2 and TRBJ1-2; TRBD1 matches at 10 bases. The CDR3 is made up of 15 amino acids. Germline V CDR1 and CDR2: LGHNA, YNFKEQ. J gave up 8 bases and V 5 bases, and 11 bases lay outside the gene matches. The CDR3 DNA reads TGTGCCAGCAGCTCCCCTGGGACAGGGGTAGAGGGCTACACCTTC. Protein product: CASSSPGTGVEGYTF.

This clone has a single count. This rearrangement joins TRBV6-5 to TRBJ1-2, with a possible D match to TRBD1 (5 bases). V lost 0 bases and J 0 bases, leaving 11 bases between the germline ends. This CDR3 is built from 16 residues. Looked up from germline, CDR1 is MNHEY and CDR2 is SVGAGI. The CDR3 DNA follows: TGTGCCAGCAGTTACTCGATAGGCAGGGCTAACTATGGCTACACCTTC. Translated: CASSYSIGRANYGYTF.